The T cell receptor (beta chain) under discussion was sequenced for a study of identical twins. This clonotype was counted only a few times. A universal primer site was incorporated via template switching, and the cDNA contained unique molecular identifiers. TCRdb ran MiXCR on the 5' RACE reads and lists one entry per CDR3 protein. The sample includes under 300,000 distinct CDR3 sequences, about 8% of them seen just once. The germline CDR1 and CDR2 sequences are SGHTA and FQGNSA. This CDR3 is built from 14 residues. Trimming removed 3 bases at V and 5 bases at J, with 13 bases between. These same data were also listed under a study on yellow fever vaccine responses in identical twins.

The origin of this receptor is a young woman in good health. Specimen: CD8+ T cells sorted from blood. This sequence joins TRBV7-2 and TRBJ1-2; D remains unclear. The CDR3 protein is CASSFELGDYGYTF. The CDR3 nucleotides read TGTGCCAGCAGCTTTGAACTCGGGGATTATGGCTACACCTTC.